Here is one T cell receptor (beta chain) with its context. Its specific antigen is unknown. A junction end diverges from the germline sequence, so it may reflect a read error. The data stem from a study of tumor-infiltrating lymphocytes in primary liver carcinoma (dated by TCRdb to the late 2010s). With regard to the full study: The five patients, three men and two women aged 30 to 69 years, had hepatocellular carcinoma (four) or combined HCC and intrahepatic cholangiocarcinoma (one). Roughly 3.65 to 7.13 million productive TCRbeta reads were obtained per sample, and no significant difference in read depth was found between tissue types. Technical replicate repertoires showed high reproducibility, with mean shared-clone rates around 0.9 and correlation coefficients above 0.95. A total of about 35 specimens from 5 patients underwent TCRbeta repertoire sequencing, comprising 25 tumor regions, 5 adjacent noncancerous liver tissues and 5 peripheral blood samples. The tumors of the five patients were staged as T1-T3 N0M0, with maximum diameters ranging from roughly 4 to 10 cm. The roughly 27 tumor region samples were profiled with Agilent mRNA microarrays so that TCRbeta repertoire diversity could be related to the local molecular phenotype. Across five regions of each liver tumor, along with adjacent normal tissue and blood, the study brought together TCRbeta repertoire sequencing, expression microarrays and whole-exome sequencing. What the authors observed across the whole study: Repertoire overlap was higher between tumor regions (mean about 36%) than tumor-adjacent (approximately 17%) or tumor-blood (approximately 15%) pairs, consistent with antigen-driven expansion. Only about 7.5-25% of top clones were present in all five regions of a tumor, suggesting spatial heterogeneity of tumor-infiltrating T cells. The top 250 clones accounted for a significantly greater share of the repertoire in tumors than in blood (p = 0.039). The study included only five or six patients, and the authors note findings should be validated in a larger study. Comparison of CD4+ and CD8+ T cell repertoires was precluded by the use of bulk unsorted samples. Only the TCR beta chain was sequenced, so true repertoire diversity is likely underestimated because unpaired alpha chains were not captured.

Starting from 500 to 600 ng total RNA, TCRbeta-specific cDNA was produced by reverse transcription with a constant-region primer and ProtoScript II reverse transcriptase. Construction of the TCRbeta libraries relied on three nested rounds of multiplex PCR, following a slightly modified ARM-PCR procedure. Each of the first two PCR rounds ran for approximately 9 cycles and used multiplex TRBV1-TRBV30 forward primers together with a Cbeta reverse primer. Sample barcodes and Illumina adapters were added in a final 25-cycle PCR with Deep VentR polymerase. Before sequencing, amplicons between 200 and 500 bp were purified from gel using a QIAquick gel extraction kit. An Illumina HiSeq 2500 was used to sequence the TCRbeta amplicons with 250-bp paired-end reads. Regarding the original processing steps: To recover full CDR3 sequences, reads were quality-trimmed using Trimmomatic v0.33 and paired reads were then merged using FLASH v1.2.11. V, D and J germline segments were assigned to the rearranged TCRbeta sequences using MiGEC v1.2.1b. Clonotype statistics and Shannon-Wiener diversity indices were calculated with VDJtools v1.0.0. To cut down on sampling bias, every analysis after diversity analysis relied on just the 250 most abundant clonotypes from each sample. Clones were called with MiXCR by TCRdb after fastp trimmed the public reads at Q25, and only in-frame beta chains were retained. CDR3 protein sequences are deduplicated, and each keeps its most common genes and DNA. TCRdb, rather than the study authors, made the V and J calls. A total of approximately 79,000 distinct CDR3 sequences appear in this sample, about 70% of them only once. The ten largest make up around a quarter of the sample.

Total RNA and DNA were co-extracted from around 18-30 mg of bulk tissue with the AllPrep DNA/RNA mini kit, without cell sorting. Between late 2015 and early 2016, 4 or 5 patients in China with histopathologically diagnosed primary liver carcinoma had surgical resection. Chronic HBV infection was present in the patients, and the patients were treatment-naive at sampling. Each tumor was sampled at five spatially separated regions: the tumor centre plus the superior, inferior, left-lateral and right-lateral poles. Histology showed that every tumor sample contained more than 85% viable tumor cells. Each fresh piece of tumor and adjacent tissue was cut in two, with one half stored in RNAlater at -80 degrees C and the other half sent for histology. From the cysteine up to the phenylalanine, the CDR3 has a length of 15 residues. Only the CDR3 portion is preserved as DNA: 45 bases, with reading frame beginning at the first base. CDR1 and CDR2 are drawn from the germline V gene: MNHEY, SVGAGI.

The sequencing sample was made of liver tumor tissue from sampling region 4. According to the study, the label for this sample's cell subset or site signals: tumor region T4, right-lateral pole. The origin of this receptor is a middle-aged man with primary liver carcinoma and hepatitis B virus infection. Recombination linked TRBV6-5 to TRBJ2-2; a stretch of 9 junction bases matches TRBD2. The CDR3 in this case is CASWGSGSGTGELFF. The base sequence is TGCGCCAGCTGGGGTAGCGGGAGCGGGACCGGGGAGCTGTTTTTT.